The 21 T cell receptor beta chains presented below share a single source sample, sequenced in a study of OX40 agonist ivuxolimab in advanced cancers. Sequenced by immunoSEQ multiplex PCR; TCRdb stores in-frame clones only, minus some. The sample holds about 64,000 clones; 80% to 90% are singletons and the top ten take about 1.9%. The source was CD4+ or CD8+ T cells sorted from blood, collected in a trial of the OX40 agonist ivuxolimab. Every receptor here comes from an adult with an advanced solid tumor such as melanoma, head and neck, liver or kidney cancer.

V usage is TRBV27 and J usage is TRBJ2-3, with D possibly called TRBD1 or TRBD2 (5 bases each). The germline CDR1 and CDR2 sequences are MNHEY and SMNVEV (reference sequence). The V end was cut by 9 bases, the J end by 7 bases, with 23 bases between. CDR3 length: 15 amino acids. The CDR3 nucleotides are TGTGCCAGTAGCAAACTCGGGACCGCCGGTAATACGCAGTATTTT. This translates into CASSKLGTAGNTQYF.

Points on this clone: Other DNA sequences in this specimen translate into the identical CDR3. The V and J genes are TRBV11-2 and TRBJ1-1; a possible D gene is TRBD1 (5 bases). Germline CDR1 SGHAT, CDR2 FQNNGV. Trimming shortened V by 2 bases and J by 1 base, and 5 bases separated the two germline ends. The CDR3 has 13 residues. The CDR3 loop is CASSLRGNTEAFF. The CDR3, as DNA: TGTGCCAGCAGCTTAAGGGGGAACACTGAAGCTTTCTTT. Together with reference TRBV11-2 and TRBJ1-1, the CDR3 gives the full variable domain: EAGVAQSPRYKIIEKRQSVAFWCNPISGHATLYWYQQILGQGPKLLIQFQNNGVVDDSQLPKDRFSAERLKGVDSTLKIQPAKLEDSAVYLCASSLRGNTEAFFGQGTRLTVV.

The V and J genes are TRBV6-1 and TRBJ1-3; the D is unclear. The CDR3 spans 14 residues. Trimming took off 11 bases at V and 4 bases at J, with 18 bases between the two ends. CDR1 and CDR2 from the germline V gene are MNHNS and SASEGT. CDR3 residues: CAASPGVRGNTIYF. CDR3 DNA sequence: TGTGCCGCCAGTCCCGGGGTCCGGGGAAACACCATATATTTT.

J is TRBJ1-2 and V is TRBV11-2; perhaps TRBD1 as D (5 bases). This CDR3 has 13 residues. The germline gives CDR1 SGHAT, CDR2 FQNNGV. The ends were cut back, 3 bases at V and 6 bases at J, with 11 bases in the middle. CDR3 coding DNA: TGTGCCAGCAGCTTGTGGGGGGATGATGGCTACACCTTC. This encodes CASSLWGDDGYTF.

The chain uses TRBV30 and TRBJ1-1, with TRBD1 matching 7 bases. Germline CDR1 is GTSNPN and CDR2 is SVGIG (reference sequence). V lost 5 bases, J lost 3 bases, and 6 bases stayed unmatched. CDR3 length equals 13 residues. In DNA form, the CDR3 reads TGTGCCTGGGGTTACAGGGGTGACACTGAAGCTTTCTTT. Amino acids: CAWGYRGDTEAFF.

The chain carries TRBV4-1 and TRBJ1-2, with TRBD1 identical over 12 bases. This CDR3 is built from 17 residues. From germline, CDR1 is MGHRA and CDR2 YSYEKL. Trimming removed 2 bases from V and 4 bases from J; junction bases left unmatched: 8. Here the CDR3 reads CASSQSGQGAIGYGYTF. The CDR3 bases are TGCGCCAGCAGCCAATCGGGACAGGGGGCAATTGGCTATGGCTACACCTTC.

This chain links TRBV4-1 with TRBJ2-6, with D possibly being TRBD1 or TRBD2 (5 bases each). The CDR3 spans 17 residues. Germline V gene lookup returns CDR1 MGHRA and CDR2 YSYEKL. V lost 0 bases and J lost 1, with 10 bases in between. DNA for the CDR3: TGCGCCAGCAGCCAAGACAGAGGGGTTTCTGGGGCCAACGTCCTGACTTTC. This gives the protein CASSQDRGVSGANVLTF.

DNA of the CDR3: TGCGCCAGCAGCCTTGGACAGCAGCAAGAGACCCAGTACTTC. Protein product: CASSLGQQQETQYF. V is TRBV4-1 and J is TRBJ2-5, with a weak D call TRBD1 (6 bases). The CDR3 is made up of 14 amino acids. Trimming took 4 bases from V and 2 from J, leaving 11 bases between them. CDR1 is MGHRA, CDR2 YSYEKL, per germline.

The CDR3 protein is CASSPLRGAQQGYTF. In DNA, the CDR3 is TGTGCCAGCTCACCACTCAGGGGGGCCCAGCAGGGCTACACCTTC. The chain combines TRBV18 with TRBJ1-2; TRBD1 aligns across 7 bases. The CDR3 sequence is 15 residues long. V lost 1 base to trimming and J lost 8 bases; unmatched junction nucleotides: 10. CDR1 is KGHSH and CDR2 is LQKENI in the germline V gene.

The V and J genes are TRBV6-6 and TRBJ1-2, with 12 nucleotides matching TRBD1. Germline V gives CDR1 MNHNY, CDR2 SVGAGI (reference sequence). The CDR3 runs to 15 residues. V shed 5 bases, J shed 3 bases, and the junction held 4 bases outside the gene matches. The CDR3, as DNA: TGTGCCAGCAGTGGGACAGGGGGCGTTTACTATGGCTACACCTTC. Its protein is CASSGTGGVYYGYTF.

The chain has TRBV5-5 and TRBJ2-7; 13 nucleotides align to TRBD2. Germline lookup yields CDR1 SGHKS and CDR2 YYEKEE (reference sequence). This CDR3 region has 15 residues. V shed 3 bases and J 7 bases; nucleotides not matched to a gene: 7. The CDR3 DNA sequence: TGTGCCAGCAGCTGGCGGACTAGCGGGAGCGGAGAGCAGTACTTC. Its translation is CASSWRTSGSGEQYF.

This clone is a singleton in its sample. The V and J genes are TRBV5-1 and TRBJ1-6; D call uncertain. The CDR3 sequence is 14 residues long. V shed 0 bases and J shed 7 bases, with 8 bases lying between them. Germline CDR1 SGHRS, CDR2 YFSETQ. CDR3 in amino acids: CASSLEYTNSPLHF. The CDR3 DNA sequence: TGCGCCAGCAGCTTGGAGTATACGAATTCACCCCTCCACTTT. Using reference TRBV5-1 and TRBJ1-6 for the parts outside the CDR3, the full variable domain is KAGVTQTPRYLIKTRGQQVTLSCSPISGHRSVSWYQQTPGQGLQFLFEYFSETQRNKGNFPGRFSGRQFSNSRSEMNVSTLELGDSALYLCASSLEYTNSPLHFGNGTRLTVT.

The CDR3 sequence is CASSPRGGGGSDTQYF. The CDR3 DNA reads as TGTGCCAGCAGCCCCCGGGGAGGGGGTGGTTCAGATACGCAGTATTTT. This sequence joins TRBV14 and TRBJ2-3; maybe TRBD2 (7 bases). CDR3 size: 16 residues. V lost 4 bases to trimming and J lost 4 bases, with 18 bases between them. The germline gives CDR1 SGHDN, CDR2 FVKESK.

This clone occurred once. This chain connects TRBV29-1 to TRBJ2-7; D is tentatively TRBD1 or TRBD2 (5 bases each). This CDR3 is built from 13 residues. With 6 bases removed from V and 4 bases from J, the gap between germline ends came to 16 bases. Looked up from germline, CDR1 is SQVTM and CDR2 is ANQGSEA. CDR3: CSVTGTRDYEQYF. The CDR3 DNA reads as TGCAGCGTGACCGGGACGAGGGATTACGAGCAGTACTTC.

The chain carries TRBV6-5 and TRBJ2-5, with a possible D match to TRBD2 (5 bases). This CDR3 is built from 14 residues. V lost 2 bases to trimming and J lost 5 bases, with 12 bases between them. The germline V gene has CDR1 MNHEY and CDR2 SVGAGI. The DNA of the CDR3 is TGTGCCAGCAGTTACGCACTAAAGCGGGAGACCCAGTACTTC. Its protein is CASSYALKRETQYF.

This CDR3 reads CASSQGQELNYGYTF. The CDR3 DNA is TGTGCCAGCAGCCAAGGACAGGAGCTTAACTATGGCTACACCTTC. The V and J genes are TRBV4-2 and TRBJ1-2; TRBD1 is a possible D gene (6 bases). In germline, CDR1 is LGHNA, CDR2 YNFKEQ. CDR3 length: 15 residues. With 1 base removed from V and 1 base from J, the gap between germline ends came to 10 bases.

The genes are TRBV9 and TRBJ2-7; D is ambiguous. V was cut by 3 bases and J by 6 bases, with 16 bases left in between. The CDR3 loop spans 14 amino acids. Germline values: CDR1 SGDLS, CDR2 YYNGEE. The CDR3 coding sequence is TGTGCCAGCAGCGACCCTCTGTTGGGCGCCGAGCAGTACTTC. Translated: CASSDPLLGAEQYF.

The CDR3 spells CASSESGRVSGYTF. As DNA, the CDR3 is TGTGCCAGCAGTGAATCGGGCAGGGTGTCTGGCTACACCTTC. This chain connects TRBV6-1 to TRBJ1-2, with D possibly matching TRBD1 (5 bases). The germline V gene encodes CDR1 MNHNS and CDR2 SASEGT. V shed 2 bases and J shed 7 bases, with 14 bases lying between them. The CDR3 consists of 14 residues.

DNA of the CDR3: TGTGCCAGCACCTCCGAAGGCAGGGGGACCTATGGCTACACCTTC. Encoded protein: CASTSEGRGTYGYTF. V gene TRBV6-6 combines with J gene TRBJ1-2, with 7 nucleotides matching TRBD1. CDR3 length: 15 amino acids. The germline gives CDR1 MNHNY, CDR2 SVGAGI (reference sequence). V gave up 7 bases and J gave up 4 bases; unmatched junction bases: 12.

The chain has TRBV9 and TRBJ2-3; weak D call: TRBD2 (6 bases). CDR1 and CDR2 (germline): SGDLS, YYNGEE. The CDR3 consists of 16 residues. Trimming removed 4 bases at V and 1 base at J, with 16 bases between. The CDR3 sequence: CASSIGGGVGTDTQYF. CDR3 DNA sequence: TGTGCCAGCAGCATAGGCGGAGGGGTGGGCACAGATACGCAGTATTTT.

This clone has just a few counts. The J gene is TRBJ2-7, the V gene TRBV6-5; D might be TRBD1 (6 bases). CDR1 is MNHEY and CDR2 is SVGAGI in the germline V gene. This CDR3 comprises 12 residues. V lost 5 bases to trimming and J lost 2 bases, with 7 bases between them. For the CDR3, the DNA is TGTGCCAGCAGTGGACAGACCTACGAGCAGTACTTC. Translating it yields CASSGQTYEQYF.